This TCR beta chain was observed in a study of technical replicates of blood from a few donors (TCRdb year 2017). A remark on this clone: Its antigen has not been determined. No base qualities exist here, and no much larger clone lies one base off it.

The CDR3 covers 15 residues, taking in both the cysteine and the phenylalanine. Only the CDR3 portion is preserved as DNA: 45 bases, with reading frame beginning at the first base. According to the germline V gene, CDR1 reads KGHSH and CDR2 reads LQKENI. V lost 1 base and J lost 1 base; the stretch between them is 10 bases long. Libraries were built with the immunoSEQ multiplex PCR assay. Entries here come from immuneACCESS through TCRdb and include only in-frame sequences with V and J called. Some clones fail to appear in such tables; in the studies checked, an unresolved V gene covers under half of the shortfall, and the cause of the remainder is unknown. For this sample there are 55,000 to 80,000 clones; just under 90% appear just once. Together, the top ten hold around 4.4% of the sample.

The chain employs TRBV18 and TRBJ2-5; the D gene is possibly TRBD2, with 5 bases matching. This TCR was sampled from a human donor in good health. Some clones in this sample may be carry-over from other donors' samples. The sample comprised PBMCs. The nucleotide sequence is TGTGCCAGCTCACCACAAGGACTCCCCCAAGAGACCCAGTACTTC. Translated, this is CASSPQGLPQETQYF.